This T cell receptor (beta chain) was captured in a study of CD8 T cells in Susac syndrome. The germline V gene encodes CDR1 KGHSH and CDR2 LQKENI. CDR3 length equals 17 residues. V dropped 2 bases and J dropped 0 bases, with 14 bases sitting between them. The CD8+ and CD4+ T cells were isolated magnetically using a negative isolation approach, whereas the TEMRA cells were enriched by FACS. To note about this clonotype: Its target is not known.

After extraction with the RNeasy kit, 0.5 to 1 ug of the RNA was reverse transcribed using random hexamers. The TCR beta CDR3 was amplified by immunoSEQ multiplex PCR across 54 Vbeta, 13 Jbeta. TCRdb processed the immunoSEQ multiplex PCR reads anew with MiXCR; each CDR3 protein has one entry. The sample consists of approximately 140,000 distinct CDR3 sequences, around 85% of them appearing once. Study-level results: The number of individuals included in the study's TCR sequencing and HLA analysis was acknowledged as relatively small.

This TCR was recovered from a human donor with multiple sclerosis. The rearrangement uses TRBV18 and TRBJ2-1; the D gene could be TRBD1 or TRBD2 (5 bases each). The specimen was CD8+ T cells from PBMCs. CDR3 DNA sequence: TGTGCCAGCTCACCAATTAAGGGACGGAGCTCCTACAATGAGCAGTTCTTC. It codes for CASSPIKGRSSYNEQFF.